This passage covers 25 T cell receptor beta chains from one sample sequenced in a study of OX40 agonist ivuxolimab in advanced cancers. Libraries came from the immunoSEQ multiplex PCR assay. TCRdb limited this immuneACCESS table to in-frame rearrangements with V and J called. A share of clones is missing; checked studies link under half to unresolved V genes, and the rest is unexplained. The sample includes about 74,000 clones, with approximately 81% observed a single time. The ten largest clones represent 2% to 2.5% of the sample. The source was CD4+ or CD8+ T cells sorted from blood, collected in a trial of the OX40 agonist ivuxolimab. These receptors were collected from an adult with an advanced solid tumor such as melanoma, head and neck, liver or kidney cancer.

The chain couples TRBV2 to TRBJ1-1; possibly TRBD1 for D (6 bases). Trimming cost V 6 bases and J 1 base, with 27 bases left between them. Germline V gives CDR1 SNHLY, CDR2 FYNNEI. The CDR3 runs 19 residues. The CDR3 sequence is CASRTRDKGQNRGNTEAFF. The CDR3 DNA is TGTGCCAGCAGAACCCGAGATAAGGGACAAAATAGGGGGAACACTGAAGCTTTCTTT.

The chain recombines TRBV14 with TRBJ2-5; 8 bases align to TRBD1. Trimming took 5 bases from V and 4 from J; bases not matched to a gene: 3. Germline V CDR1 and CDR2: SGHDN, FVKESK. The CDR3 consists of 13 residues. The CDR3 nucleotides read TGTGCCAGCAGCGGGACAGGCGTAGAGACCCAGTACTTC. It encodes CASSGTGVETQYF.

The chain links TRBV9 to TRBJ1-6; maybe TRBD1 (5 bases). Per germline, CDR1 SGDLS and CDR2 YYNGEE. Trimming pared 3 bases from V and 10 bases from J, leaving 17 bases between. This CDR3 contains 15 residues. CDR3 nucleotide sequence: TGTGCCAGCAGCGGATCGGCGGCAGGGAACTCACCCCTCCACTTT. The encoded protein is CASSGSAAGNSPLHF.

In its sample, this clone was seen a few times. The chain carries TRBV5-3 and TRBJ1-2; 8 bases align to TRBD1. TRBV5-3 is sorted into the ORF group, with uncertain function. The CDR3 length is 14 residues. Losses at the gene ends were 4 bases for V and 8 bases for J; bases not matched to a gene: 10. DNA of the CDR3: TGTGCCAGAAGCCTCCGGACAGGGTGGTGGGGCTACACCTTC. Translated, it gives CARSLRTGWWGYTF.

This clone was counted a single time. At one of its ends the junction is not consistent with the germline gene, which may arise from a read error. The chain carries TRBV29-1 and TRBJ1-5, with D possibly TRBD1 on 6 matching bases. This CDR3 spans 13 amino acids. Germline-derived CDR1 and CDR2 are SQVTM and ANQGSEA. The CDR3 sequence: CGVARGSNQPQHF. CDR3 coding DNA: TGCGGCGTTGCTAGGGGGAGCAATCAGCCCCAGCATTTT.

The CDR3 coding sequence is TGTGCCACCAGCAGAGATCAGAGGACCGGCTACACCTTC. Translating gives CATSRDQRTGYTF. The genes are TRBV15 and TRBJ1-2, with unresolved D. Trimming pared 0 bases from V and 8 bases from J, leaving 10 bases between. There are 13 residues in the CDR3. CDR1 and CDR2 from the germline V gene are LNHNV and YYDKDF (reference sequence).

The CDR3: CASSLGPDTQYF. The DNA for the CDR3 is TGTGCCAGCAGCTTAGGACCAGATACGCAGTATTTT. V is TRBV7-2 and J is TRBJ2-3; D uncertain. The CDR3 sequence is 12 residues long. CDR1 and CDR2 (germline): SGHTA, FQGNSA. V lost 1 base and J 4 bases, leaving 3 bases between the germline ends.

The V gene is TRBV5-1, the J gene TRBJ1-4; 9 bases match TRBD1. J gave up 5 bases and V 2 bases, and 4 bases lay outside the gene matches. CDR1 is SGHRS and CDR2 is YFSETQ in the germline V gene. This CDR3 spans 15 amino acids. The CDR3: CASSLAQGANEKLFF. DNA of the CDR3: TGCGCCAGCAGCTTAGCACAGGGGGCGAATGAAAAACTGTTTTTT.

The rearrangement uses TRBV11-2 and TRBJ1-1; D might be TRBD1 (6 bases). Germline V gene data show CDR1 as SGHAT and CDR2 as FQNNGV. CDR3 length equals 13 residues. V lost 5 bases and J 1 base, leaving 8 bases between the germline ends. DNA for the CDR3: TGTGCCAGCAGCCCGACAGGGAACACTGAAGCTTTCTTT. It translates to CASSPTGNTEAFF.

This chain links TRBV30 with TRBJ1-3; D unresolved. The CDR3 totals 14 residues. CDR1 is GTSNPN, CDR2 SVGIG, per germline (reference sequence). The germline V and J ends were trimmed by 2 bases and 0 bases, with 8 bases remaining between them. The CDR3 protein is CAWSRRSSGNTIYF. DNA for the CDR3: TGTGCCTGGAGTAGAAGGAGCTCTGGAAACACCATATATTTT.

The chain joins TRBV14 to TRBJ1-2; D gene ambiguous. The CDR3 covers 12 residues. With 1 base removed from V and 8 bases from J, the gap between germline ends came to 8 bases. Germline loops: CDR1 SGHDN, CDR2 FVKESK. CDR3 bases: TGTGCCAGCAGCCAAGTCGCGGGGGGCTACACCTTC. Amino acid sequence: CASSQVAGGYTF.

The chain combines TRBV7-8 with TRBJ1-2; D is ambiguous. The CDR3 loop spans 13 amino acids. V dropped 5 bases and J dropped 2 bases, with 9 bases sitting between them. Germline CDR1 is SGHVS and CDR2 is FQNEAQ. The DNA for the CDR3 is TGTGCCAGCAGCGATGGGCCAAACTATGGCTACACCTTC. Translated: CASSDGPNYGYTF.

The chain is built from TRBV2 and TRBJ1-1; 7 bases align to TRBD1. The CDR3 spans 13 residues. V trimming: 4 bases; J trimming: 1 base; junction bases outside the gene matches: 0. The V gene's germline CDR1 is SNHLY and CDR2 FYNNEI. For the CDR3, the DNA is TGTGCCAGCAGTGGGGACAGGAACACTGAAGCTTTCTTT. Protein product: CASSGDRNTEAFF.

The gene calls are TRBV5-1 and TRBJ2-7; D perhaps matches TRBD2 (6 bases). V shed 3 bases and J shed 0 bases, with 13 bases lying between them. This CDR3 is 15 amino acids long. The V gene's germline CDR1 is SGHRS and CDR2 YFSETQ. This CDR3 reads CASSWGLQSSYEQYF. CDR3 DNA sequence: TGCGCCAGCAGCTGGGGACTTCAAAGCTCCTACGAGCAGTACTTC.

This chain connects TRBV18 to TRBJ1-5; unclear D gene. This CDR3 has 12 residues. The V gene lost 0 bases and the J gene lost 3 bases, with 0 bases spanning the gap. Germline V gene sequence: CDR1 KGHSH, CDR2 LQKENI. The CDR3 coding sequence is TGTGCCAGCTCACCACCCAATCAGCCCCAGCATTTT. As protein: CASSPPNQPQHF.

V and J are TRBV19 and TRBJ2-1; a possible D gene is TRBD1 (6 bases). Germline V CDR1 and CDR2: LNHDA, SQIVND (reference sequence). V lost 5 bases, J lost 5 bases, and 10 bases lay in between. The length of the CDR3 is 13 residues. The CDR3 nucleotides are TGTGCCAGTAGTGTTAACAGGGACAATGAGCAGTTCTTC. Protein product: CASSVNRDNEQFF. The full variable domain, completed using reference TRBV19 and TRBJ2-1, is DGGITQSPKYLFRKEGQNVTLSCEQNLNHDAMYWYRQDPGQGLRLIYYSQIVNDFQKGDIAEGYSVSREKKESFPLTVTSAQKNPTAFYLCASSVNRDNEQFFGPGTRLTVL.

The V gene is TRBV10-3, the J gene TRBJ2-3, with D hard to call. CDR1 and CDR2 from the germline V gene are ENHRY and SYGVKD. V gave up 6 bases and J gave up 4 bases, with 14 bases separating them. The CDR3 extends over 14 amino acids. The CDR3 protein is CAISPSAAADTQYF. The CDR3 coding sequence is TGTGCCATCAGCCCTTCTGCAGCCGCAGATACGCAGTATTTT.

This chain links TRBV7-2 with TRBJ2-1; D is uncertain. Trimming removed 1 base from V and 0 bases from J, with 7 bases in between. The germline V gene has CDR1 SGHTA and CDR2 FQGNSA. CDR3 length: 15 amino acids. The CDR3 spells CASSLDLSSYNEQFF. The CDR3 DNA sequence: TGTGCCAGCAGCTTAGACCTGAGCTCCTACAATGAGCAGTTCTTC.

The chain employs TRBV5-5 and TRBJ2-2; the D gene is possibly TRBD2 (6 bases). The V end lost 2 bases, the J end lost 5 bases, and 22 bases lay between the germline ends. This CDR3 is built from 18 residues. Germline values: CDR1 SGHKS, CDR2 YYEKEE (reference sequence). The CDR3 DNA reads TGTGCCAGCAGCTTAACACCCTCGGAGGGAGGCGTGACCGGGGAGCTGTTTTTT. Amino acids: CASSLTPSEGGVTGELFF.

V is TRBV5-1 and J is TRBJ2-5; 7 nucleotides agree with TRBD1. Germline assignment: CDR1 SGHRS and CDR2 YFSETQ. The length of the CDR3 is 13 residues. V shed 4 bases, J shed 2 bases, and the junction held 2 bases outside the gene matches. The CDR3 DNA sequence: TGCGCCAGCAGCCTACAGGGGCAAGAGACCCAGTACTTC. This sequence encodes CASSLQGQETQYF.

The chain combines TRBV18 with TRBJ2-5, with D unresolved. Per germline, CDR1 KGHSH and CDR2 LQKENI. V lost 1 base to trimming and J lost 5 bases, with 11 bases between them. This CDR3 has 14 amino acids. The chain's CDR3 is CASSPQTGLETQYF. The CDR3 nucleotides read TGTGCCAGCTCACCACAGACGGGTTTGGAGACCCAGTACTTC.

The genes are TRBV7-9 and TRBJ1-1; TRBD1 matches 7 bases. The CDR3 is 16 residues long. V dropped 0 bases and J dropped 7; count of bases not matched to a gene: 11. From germline, CDR1 is SEHNR and CDR2 FQNEAQ (reference sequence). DNA of the CDR3: TGTGCCAGCAGCTTAGCGCTAATGGCAGGGGGGCTTGAAGCTTTCTTT. Protein product: CASSLALMAGGLEAFF.

V gene TRBV11-3 combines with J gene TRBJ2-7; TRBD2 is a possible D gene (6 bases). CDR1 and CDR2 from the germline V gene are SGHNT and YENEEA. The CDR3 is 15 residues long. Between the trimmed V and J ends, which lost 4 bases and 1 base, there was a span of 14 bases. This CDR3 reads CASSSGVGQSYEQYF. The CDR3 nucleotides are TGTGCCAGCAGCTCGGGGGTGGGGCAATCCTACGAGCAGTACTTC.

The J gene is TRBJ2-7, the V gene TRBV7-2, with D possibly TRBD1 on 6 matching bases. Germline CDR1 is SGHTA and CDR2 is FQGNSA. Trimming removed 5 bases from V and 0 bases from J, with 11 bases in between. The CDR3 runs to 14 residues. CDR3 sequence (DNA): TGTGCCAGCAGCCTCGACAGGCCCTCCTACGAGCAGTACTTC. Its protein product is CASSLDRPSYEQYF.

The chain joins TRBV14 to TRBJ1-3; TRBD1 matches 7 bases. Per the germline V gene, CDR1 is SGHDN and CDR2 is FVKESK. With 5 bases clipped from V and 0 bases from J, the junction kept 1 base outside the gene matches. CDR3 length: 14 amino acids. The CDR3, as DNA: TGTGCCAGCAGCGGACAGGTCTCTGGAAACACCATATATTTT. This codes for CASSGQVSGNTIYF. The whole variable domain, remainder taken from reference TRBV14 and TRBJ1-3, is EAGVTQFPSHSVIEKGQTVTLRCDPISGHDNLYWYRRVMGKEIKFLLHFVKESKQDESGMPNNRFLAERTGGTYSTLKVQPAELEDSGVYFCASSGQVSGNTIYFGEGSWLTVV.